These T cell receptor beta chains were read from a single sample in a study of cytomegalovirus exposure and HLA in healthy donors. TCRdb's copy holds only in-frame clones and misses some; the assay was immunoSEQ multiplex PCR. The table shows approximately 140,000 clones, with around 81% occurring only once. Sequencing was done on a sample of PBMCs. These receptors were obtained from a man aged 35-49 years in good health and CMV-seropositive. Both conserved end residues are part of each CDR3. Fields, in order: clone size, V gene, D gene, J gene, CDR3 DNA, CDR3 protein. The D gene is left open where the match is weak. Expanded clones get a size class; other rows say once, few or many, or leave the size out.

>.|TRBV5-6|TRBD1|TRBJ1-2
TGTGCCAGCAGGGGGACAGGGGGCGCCCCCCTTAAGGGCTACACCTTC
CASRGTGGAPLKGYTF
>.|TRBV27|.|TRBJ2-1
TGTGCCAGCAGCCTCTTGGGCGATTACAATGAGCAGTTCTTC
CASSLLGDYNEQFF
>.|TRBV27|.|TRBJ2-7
TGTGCCAGCAGTTGGGGGGTCGAGCAGTACTTC
CASSWGVEQYF
>.|TRBV30|TRBD1|TRBJ2-7
TGTGCCTGCCGGGGGGACAGGGGCATTTCCGAGCAGTACTTC
CACRGDRGISEQYF
>.|TRBV30|TRBD1|TRBJ2-3
TGTGCCTGGAGTGTAGCTCGGCCTACAGGGGGAACGCAGTATTTT
CAWSVARPTGGTQYF
>once|TRBV4-3|.|TRBJ1-1
TGCGCCAGCAGCCAAGGGTTCAGGGAAACTGAAGCTTTCTTT
CASSQGFRETEAFF
>.|TRBV30|TRBD2|TRBJ2-2
TGTGCCTGGAAGGTTAGCGGGGTAACCGGGGAGCTGTTTTTT
CAWKVSGVTGELFF
>.|TRBV11-3|TRBD1|TRBJ2-5
TGTGCCAGCAGCTTGAGATCCGGGACAGGGTTAGAGACCCAGTACTTC
CASSLRSGTGLETQYF
>.|TRBV6-5|.|TRBJ2-2
TGTGCCAGCAGTTACTCCAGGTCGAACACCGGGGAGCTGTTTTTT
CASSYSRSNTGELFF
>.|TRBV7-3|.|TRBJ2-1
TGTGCCAGCAGCCCTACTGGGGGGACCTACAATGAGCAGTTCTTC
CASSPTGGTYNEQFF
>.|TRBV14|.|TRBJ1-5
TGTGCCAGCAGCCTCGGGATTCAGCCCCAGCATTTT
CASSLGIQPQHF
>few|TRBV29-1|.|TRBJ2-7
TGCAGCGCTGGGCACAAGAGCTCCTACGAGCAGTACTTC
CSAGHKSSYEQYF
>.|TRBV7-9|.|TRBJ2-1
TGTGCCAGCAGCAGGGGGAATGAGCAGTTCTTC
CASSRGNEQFF
>.|TRBV6-6|TRBD1|TRBJ2-7
TGTGCCAGCAGTGACAGGGGATCTACCTACGAGCAGTACTTC
CASSDRGSTYEQYF
>.|TRBV7-9|.|TRBJ2-1
TGTGCCAGCAGCTTACTAAATGAGCAGTTCTTC
CASSLLNEQFF
>.|TRBV18|.|TRBJ1-2
TGTGCCAGCTCACCAAACCAGGGCTATTACACCTTC
CASSPNQGYYTF
>few|TRBV18|TRBD2|TRBJ2-2
TGTGCCAGCTCAAAGCGGGACTCCGCCGGGGAGCTGTTTTTT
CASSKRDSAGELFF
>.|TRBV2|.|TRBJ2-3
TGTGCCAGCAGTGAACCGGGACTTCGCACAGATACGCAGTATTTT
CASSEPGLRTDTQYF
>.|TRBV4-3|TRBD1|TRBJ2-2
TGCGCCAGCAGCCAAGATGGGGTTGGGACAGGAGCCCGCCGGGAGCTGTTTTTT
CASSQDGVGTGARRELFF
>.|TRBV10-1|TRBD1|TRBJ1-5
TGCGCCAGCGTACGGGACAGGGGAGGGATGAGCAATCAGCCCCAGCATTTT
CASVRDRGGMSNQPQHF
>.|TRBV4-3|.|TRBJ1-2
TGCGCCAGCAGCCAAGGGATGGACACCGGAATTTGGTATGGCTACCCCTTC
CASSQGMDTGIWYGYPF
>.|TRBV2|.|TRBJ2-2
TGTGCCAGCAGCAAGCGGATGAACACCGGGGAGCTGTTTTTT
CASSKRMNTGELFF
>.|TRBV6-5|.|TRBJ1-2
TGTGCCAGCAGTTGGAGAGGGGGCTATGGCTACACCTTC
CASSWRGGYGYTF
>.|TRBV5-1|TRBD2|TRBJ2-7
TGCGCCAGCAGCCCCTCGACTAGCGGGGCGGTCGAGCAGTACTTC
CASSPSTSGAVEQYF
>.|TRBV7-8|.|TRBJ1-2
TGTGCCAGCAGCGCACGGGGGTGGAGCCCGGGTGGCTACACCTTC
CASSARGWSPGGYTF
>.|TRBV4-3|.|TRBJ1-6
TGCGCCAGCAGCCAAGAACCGGGGTCCTATAATTCACCCCTCCACTTT
CASSQEPGSYNSPLHF
>.|TRBV5-1|.|TRBJ2-6
TGCGCCAGCAGCCCTACGACACGCAGCTCTGGGGCCAACGTCCTGACTTTC
CASSPTTRSSGANVLTF
>few|TRBV27|TRBD1|TRBJ2-1
TGTGCCAGCAGTTTGGTGGCAGGGGGCGGAAATGAGCAGTTCTTC
CASSLVAGGGNEQFF
>.|TRBV7-9|.|TRBJ1-1
TGTGCCAGCAGCTTAGTACAGGAATCTGAGGCTTTCTTT
CASSLVQESEAFF
>few|TRBV7-6|.|TRBJ1-4
TGTGCCAGCAGCTTAATCGGTGAAAAACTGTTTTTT
CASSLIGEKLFF
>few|TRBV10-1|.|TRBJ2-1
TGCGCCAGCAGTGTGGCCGGGTCGAATGAGCAGTTCTTC
CASSVAGSNEQFF
>.|TRBV11-1|TRBD2|TRBJ2-1
TGTGCCAGCGGACCGGGACTAGAGTACAATGAGCAGTTCTTC
CASGPGLEYNEQFF
>.|TRBV11-1|.|TRBJ1-1
TGTGCCAGCAGCTTGTCTCGACAGCTGAACACTGAAGCTTTCTTT
CASSLSRQLNTEAFF
>.|TRBV19|TRBD1|TRBJ2-5
TGTGCCAGTAGAAAGACAGGGACGGAGACCCAGTACTTC
CASRKTGTETQYF
>once|TRBV27|.|TRBJ2-7
TGTGCCAGCAGTGCAGCCGGGTCCCTTTACGAGCAGTACTTC
CASSAAGSLYEQYF
>.|TRBV7-6|.|TRBJ2-5
TGTGCCAGCAGCCCTGAGGGGGTCGGGAAAGAGACCCAGTACTTC
CASSPEGVGKETQYF
>few|TRBV7-6|TRBD1|TRBJ1-5
TGTGCCAGCAGCCCTGCAGGGGGTCAGATCAATCAGCCCCAGCATTTT
CASSPAGGQINQPQHF
>.|TRBV4-1|.|TRBJ2-7
TGCGCCAGCAGCCAAGACCCGGGGAACTCCTACGAGCAGTACTTC
CASSQDPGNSYEQYF
>few|TRBV6-1|.|TRBJ1-5
TGTGCCTCTGGTGCGGTGAGCAATCAGCCCCAGCATTTT
CASGAVSNQPQHF
>.|TRBV19|.|TRBJ2-6
TGTGCCAGTAGTAACAACAGGGACGGAGCCAACGTCCTGACTTTC
CASSNNRDGANVLTF
>.|TRBV6-1|TRBD1|TRBJ1-5
TGTGCCAGCAGTTCGTACAGGGGGCTCGGTCAGCCCCAGCATTTT
CASSSYRGLGQPQHF
>once|TRBV10-2|TRBD1|TRBJ2-5
TGCGCCAGCAGTGGAGGGGGCAGGGGGCTTGGGACCCAGTACTTC
CASSGGGRGLGTQYF
>.|TRBV5-6|.|TRBJ2-3
TGTGCCAGCACCGTCGGGCTAGCGCCAACAGATACGCAGTATTTT
CASTVGLAPTDTQYF
>.|TRBV10-3|TRBD1|TRBJ2-1
TGTGCCATCAATAGTGACAGGGACAATGAGCAGTTCTTC
CAINSDRDNEQFF
>.|TRBV5-1|.|TRBJ2-1
TGCGCCAGCAGCTCCCAGGCTGCTTCGGGGTTGGATGAGCAGTTCTTC
CASSSQAASGLDEQFF
>once|TRBV28|TRBD1|TRBJ1-2
TGTGCCAGCAGACCTCTGGGACAGGGGAATTATGGCTACACCTTC
CASRPLGQGNYGYTF
>.|TRBV7-2|.|TRBJ1-2
TGTGCCAGCAGCTCCCAGCCGGGGAGGGGTGAAGGCTACACCTTC
CASSSQPGRGEGYTF
>.|TRBV27|.|TRBJ2-4
TGTGCCAGCAGTCTCAATACAGGCAACATTCAGTACTTC
CASSLNTGNIQYF
>once|TRBV5-1|TRBD1|TRBJ2-7
TGCGCCAGCAGCTCACCGGGACAGGGATCCGAGCAGTACTTC
CASSSPGQGSEQYF
>.|TRBV10-3|TRBD1|TRBJ2-7
TGTGCCATCAGTGAAAAATACAGGGGGCAAACTTCCTACGAGCAGTACTTC
CAISEKYRGQTSYEQYF
>.|TRBV6-1|.|TRBJ2-7
TGTGCCAGCAGTGAAGCAGGGGGCGAGCAGTACTTC
CASSEAGGEQYF
>.|TRBV5-1|.|TRBJ1-5
TGCGCCAGCAGTTCGGGAGTTTCGGGGCAGCCCCAGCATTTT
CASSSGVSGQPQHF
>.|TRBV4-3|.|TRBJ2-2
TGCGCCAGCAGCCAAGGTAGAAACACCGGGGAGCTGTTTTTT
CASSQGRNTGELFF
>.|TRBV6-5|.|TRBJ2-2
TGTGCCAGCAGTTCCCTACCCTTAATACTCACCGGGGAGCTGTTTTTT
CASSSLPLILTGELFF